A single sample is the source of the 20 T cell receptor beta chains below, sequenced in a study of T cells in Graves' hyperthyroidism and ophthalmopathy. Amplified TCR beta CDR3 regions came from RNA transcripts. The primer set for the first-round RT-PCR of the TCR CDR3 was HTBI. One entry per CDR3 protein results from TCRdb running MiXCR on the multiplex PCR reads. The sample carries over 500,000 distinct CDR3 sequences, 12% to 15% recorded once. Sequencing used blood. Receptor source: a woman between 35 and 50 years old with Graves' hyperthyroidism.

This clonotype was counted many times. V and J are TRBV5-1 and TRBJ2-5; D gene ambiguous. Trimming stripped 0 bases from V and 4 bases from J, with 10 bases between. The CDR3 has 14 amino acids. Germline CDR1 is SGHRS and CDR2 is YFSETQ. The chain's CDR3 is CASSLGQDGETQYF. The DNA for the CDR3 is TGCGCCAGCAGCTTGGGTCAGGACGGAGAGACCCAGTACTTC.

This clonotype was seen repeatedly, ten times or more. The chain combines TRBV5-1 with TRBJ2-7; 9 bases map to TRBD2. V shed 4 bases, J shed 7 bases, and the junction held 9 bases outside the gene matches. The CDR3 runs 14 residues. Germline V gene data show CDR1 as SGHRS and CDR2 as YFSETQ. CDR3 protein: CASSPGTSPGEQYF. For the CDR3, the DNA is TGCGCCAGCAGCCCCGGGACTAGCCCCGGGGAGCAGTACTTC.

This clonotype was picked up many times. In nucleotides, the CDR3 is TGTGCCAGCAGCCTCTACTGGGAGACCCAGTACTTC. Amino acids: CASSLYWETQYF. The V gene is TRBV7-9, the J gene TRBJ2-5; D gene unclear. Looked up from germline, CDR1 is SEHNR and CDR2 is FQNEAQ (reference sequence). Trimming shortened V by 5 bases and J by 5 bases, and 9 bases separated the two germline ends. This CDR3 spans 12 amino acids.

The chain couples TRBV5-1 to TRBJ2-3, with 9 bases identical to TRBD2. The CDR3 is 15 residues long. The germline gives CDR1 SGHRS, CDR2 YFSETQ. The junction had 4 bases not matched to a gene; V was cut back by 4 bases and J by 1 base. The CDR3 loop reads CASSGVAGGTDTQYF. Written as DNA, the CDR3 is TGCGCCAGCAGCGGCGTAGCGGGAGGCACAGATACGCAGTATTTT.

CDR3: CASSLSNVNYNSPLHF. The CDR3, as DNA: TGTGCCAGCAGTTTATCGAATGTGAACTATAATTCACCCCTCCACTTT. V usage is TRBV27 and J usage is TRBJ1-6; D is unclear. CDR1 and CDR2 from the germline V gene are MNHEY and SMNVEV (reference sequence). V lost 0 bases to trimming and J lost 3 bases, with 9 bases between them. This CDR3 has 16 residues.

The genes are TRBV7-2 and TRBJ2-3, with TRBD2 identical over 8 bases. V shed 1 base and J 3 bases; nucleotides not matched to a gene: 12. The CDR3 runs 18 residues. Germline-derived CDR1 and CDR2 are SGHTA and FQGNSA. The CDR3 loop is CASSLEVGLVMGTDTQYF. The CDR3 nucleotides read TGTGCCAGCAGCTTAGAGGTGGGACTAGTAATGGGTACAGATACGCAGTATTTT.

This clonotype was observed many times. The chain carries TRBV28 and TRBJ1-5; D is unclear. Germline V CDR1 and CDR2: MDHEN, SYDVKM. V was trimmed by 8 bases and J by 2 bases, leaving 22 bases between them. CDR3 length: 17 amino acids. The CDR3 bases are TGTGCCAGCTCTGGAGACCGGGCCTTGGTGGGCAATCAGCCCCAGCATTTT. It is translated as CASSGDRALVGNQPQHF.

The gene calls are TRBV10-2 and TRBJ2-1, with D possibly called TRBD1 or TRBD2 (6 bases each). Between the trimmed V and J ends, which lost 3 bases and 4 bases, there was a span of 16 bases. The CDR3 length is 16 residues. Germline CDR1 is WSHSY and CDR2 is SAAADI. This CDR3 is CASSDLGGTHYNEQFF. CDR3 DNA: TGCGCCAGCAGTGACCTTGGAGGGACACATTACAATGAGCAGTTCTTC.

The chain joins TRBV20-1 to TRBJ2-3, with D hard to call. CDR1 and CDR2 (germline): DFQATT, SNEGSKA (reference sequence). This CDR3 is built from 13 residues. V dropped 6 bases and J dropped 0 bases, with 10 bases sitting between them. The CDR3 loop is CSALASSTDTQYF. CDR3 coding DNA: TGCAGTGCGTTGGCTTCTAGCACAGATACGCAGTATTTT.

This clonotype showed up many times. The rearrangement joins TRBV20-1 to TRBJ2-7; 12 bases map to TRBD2. With V trimmed by 6 bases and J by 4 bases, 10 bases remained unmatched. Per germline, CDR1 DFQATT and CDR2 SNEGSKA (reference sequence). The CDR3 is 15 residues long. CDR3 nucleotide sequence: TGCAGTGCAGACCAATTGACTAGCGGGAGTTACGAGCAGTACTTC. It specifies CSADQLTSGSYEQYF.

In regard to this clonotype: A read error may account for a junction end that differs from germline. The J gene is TRBJ2-1, the V gene TRBV7-3, with unresolved D. The CDR3 runs to 14 residues. CDR1 is SGHTA, CDR2 FQGTGA, per germline. This CDR3 reads CAGSRSRLYNEQFF. DNA for the CDR3: TGTGCCGGCAGCAGAAGTCGCCTATACAATGAGCAGTTCTTC.

The sample holds many counts of this clonotype. The rearrangement uses TRBV5-1 and TRBJ2-1, with D uncertain. From germline, CDR1 is SGHRS and CDR2 YFSETQ. The CDR3 has 14 residues. V gave up 5 bases and J gave up 1 base, with 10 bases separating them. CDR3 region: CASSRVLSYNEQFF. In DNA, the CDR3 is TGCGCCAGCAGTAGGGTTTTATCCTACAATGAGCAGTTCTTC.

The chain has TRBV4-1 and TRBJ2-7, with TRBD2 matching over 11 bases. V lost 3 bases and J lost 1; bases outside the gene matches: 8. Germline V gene lookup returns CDR1 MGHRA and CDR2 YSYEKL. The CDR3 loop spans 17 amino acids. CDR3 DNA: TGCGCCAGCAGCCATCCAGTAGGGACTAGCGGATCCTACGAGCAGTACTTC. This codes for CASSHPVGTSGSYEQYF.

This clonotype showed up many times. CDR3 bases: TGTGCCAGCAGCGACTTCGGCCTAGCCTCGGATGAGCAGTTCTTC. Translating gives CASSDFGLASDEQFF. V usage is TRBV9 and J usage is TRBJ2-1; the D gene is possibly TRBD2 (5 bases). Looked up from germline, CDR1 is SGDLS and CDR2 is YYNGEE. V shed 3 bases and J shed 8 bases, with 18 bases lying between them. The CDR3 runs to 15 residues.

This clonotype was observed at least ten times. The chain has TRBV30 and TRBJ2-5; D possibly corresponds to TRBD1 (6 bases). Germline V CDR1 and CDR2: GTSNPN, SVGIG (reference sequence). V was cut by 1 base and J by 5 bases, with 11 bases left in between. The CDR3 consists of 13 residues. CDR3 bases: TGTGCCTGGAGTGGGCTTCAGGGGGAGACCCAGTACTTC. Its translation: CAWSGLQGETQYF.

This sequence joins TRBV19 and TRBJ2-7; 10 bases map to TRBD2. CDR3 length equals 14 residues. Trimming at V came to 3 bases and at J to 6 bases, leaving 5 bases not matched to a gene. CDR1 is LNHDA and CDR2 is SQIVND in the germline V gene (reference sequence). The CDR3 spells CASSISSGRGEQYF. In nucleotides, the CDR3 is TGTGCCAGTAGTATTTCTAGCGGGAGAGGCGAGCAGTACTTC.

This clonotype has a count of ten or more. The chain is built from TRBV12-5 and TRBJ1-1; maybe TRBD1 (5 bases). The germline gives CDR1 LGHNT, CDR2 FRNRAP. There are 13 residues in the CDR3. Trimming cost V 7 bases and J 3 bases, with 12 bases left between them. The CDR3 sequence is CASAPRGDTEAFF. The DNA for the CDR3 is TGTGCTAGTGCCCCTCGGGGGGACACTGAAGCTTTCTTT.

There are many counts of this clonotype. V is TRBV30 and J is TRBJ1-4, with 10 nucleotides matching TRBD1. The germline gives CDR1 GTSNPN, CDR2 SVGIG (reference sequence). The V segment lost 3 bases and the J segment 7 bases; nucleotides outside the gene matches: 5. The CDR3 covers 14 residues. The CDR3 nucleotides read TGTGCCTGGAGGAAGGACAGGGGGGTTGAAAAACTGTTTTTT. This gives the protein CAWRKDRGVEKLFF.

V usage is TRBV5-1 and J usage is TRBJ2-2, with D tentatively TRBD1 or TRBD2 (7 bases each). The CDR3 runs 16 residues. V gave up 5 bases and J gave up 7 bases, with 21 bases separating them. From germline, CDR1 is SGHRS and CDR2 YFSETQ. The DNA of the CDR3 is TGCGCCAGCAGAGCGGGGACAGCACTACCAGACGGGGAGCTGTTTTTT. It specifies CASRAGTALPDGELFF. The variable domain in full, completed from reference TRBV5-1 and TRBJ2-2, reads KAGVTQTPRYLIKTRGQQVTLSCSPISGHRSVSWYQQTPGQGLQFLFEYFSETQRNKGNFPGRFSGRQFSNSRSEMNVSTLELGDSALYLCASRAGTALPDGELFFGEGSRLTVL.

This chain connects TRBV20-1 to TRBJ2-5; D is undetermined. Looked up from germline, CDR1 is DFQATT and CDR2 is SNEGSKA (reference sequence). CDR3 size: 14 residues. Between the trimmed V and J ends, which lost 0 bases and 0 bases, there was a span of 8 bases. The chain's CDR3 is CSARDTPHQETQYF. CDR3 sequence (DNA): TGCAGTGCTAGAGATACCCCCCACCAAGAGACCCAGTACTTC.